Each of the 20 T cell receptor beta chains below was sequenced from the same sample in a study of CXCR3-negative and CXCR3-positive naive CD8 T cells. UMI-labeled 5' RACE yielded the TRB cDNA libraries. After re-calling the 5' RACE reads, TCRdb lists one entry per CDR3 protein, DNA absent. The ten most abundant clones cover about 4.4% of a sample with about 62,000 distinct CDR3 sequences. Sequencing was performed on naive CXCR3- CD8+ T cells from blood. Subset given: CD45RO-CCR7+CD27+CD95- naive CD8+ T cells lacking CXCR3 (TNR3-). Every receptor here comes from a human donor in good health. Some clones in this sample may be carry-over from other donors' samples.

CDR3 sequence: CASSPRTSGSYEQYF. The rearrangement uses TRBV3-1 and TRBJ2-7; TCRdb's D call, TRBD2, is unchecked because there is no DNA. This CDR3 region has 15 residues. In germline, CDR1 is LGHDT, CDR2 YNNKEL (reference sequence).

The chain recombines TRBV29-1 with TRBJ2-7; TCRdb's D call, TRBD2, is unchecked because there is no DNA. This CDR3 has 15 residues. Germline CDR1 is SQVTM and CDR2 is ANQGSEA. CDR3 region: CSVEGLADNSYEQYF.

V and J are TRBV19 and TRBJ2-3; the TCRdb call, TRBD1, lacks DNA for checking. Germline V CDR1 and CDR2: LNHDA, SQIVND (reference sequence). The CDR3 runs to 15 residues. The CDR3 reads CASRPGQLFTDTQYF.

J is TRBJ2-7 and V is TRBV28; TCRdb's D call, TRBD1, is unchecked because there is no DNA. The germline V gene has CDR1 MDHEN and CDR2 SYDVKM. The CDR3 is 14 residues long. The CDR3 protein is CASSPSTGTYEQYF.

V and J are TRBV28 and TRBJ2-2; TCRdb lists TRBD1, though no DNA is available to test this call. Per germline, CDR1 MDHEN and CDR2 SYDVKM. The CDR3 loop spans 14 amino acids. CDR3 protein: CASSQTGDTGELFF. Full variable domain (missing parts from reference TRBV28 and TRBJ2-2): DVKVTQSSRYLVKRTGEKVFLECVQDMDHENMFWYRQDPGLGLRLIYFSYDVKMKEKGDIPEGYSVSREKKERFSLILESASTNQTSMYLCASSQTGDTGELFFGEGSRLTVL.

This rearrangement joins TRBV7-2 to TRBJ2-7; TCRdb proposes TRBD2, but this gene call is untestable without DNA. The CDR3 covers 13 residues. Germline CDR1 and CDR2: SGHTA and FQGNSA. This CDR3 is CASIGGLSYEQYF.

This chain links TRBV29-1 with TRBJ2-3. The CDR3 covers 11 residues. CDR1 and CDR2 (germline): SQVTM, ANQGSEA. The chain's CDR3 is CSVPVGDTQYF.

The chain is built from TRBV19 and TRBJ1-1. The CDR3 covers 14 residues. CDR1 is LNHDA, CDR2 SQIVND, per germline (reference sequence). The CDR3 spells CASSIQGLNTEAFF. Supplemented by reference TRBV19 and TRBJ1-1, the full variable domain reads DGGITQSPKYLFRKEGQNVTLSCEQNLNHDAMYWYRQDPGQGLRLIYYSQIVNDFQKGDIAEGYSVSREKKESFPLTVTSAQKNPTAFYLCASSIQGLNTEAFFGQGTRLTVV.

This sequence joins TRBV29-1 and TRBJ2-1; absent DNA, TCRdb's TRBD2 call cannot be checked. Germline V gene data show CDR1 as SQVTM and CDR2 as ANQGSEA. The CDR3 has 13 residues. Here the CDR3 reads CSVEGLAYNEQFF.

The genes are TRBV14 and TRBJ2-2; there is no DNA to check the TCRdb D call of TRBD2. The V gene's germline CDR1 is SGHDN and CDR2 FVKESK. The CDR3 is 16 amino acids. The CDR3 spells CASSQEATSSTGELFF.

The chain joins TRBV3-1 to TRBJ2-7; TCRdb selects TRBD1, and the lack of DNA leaves this call unchecked. Per germline, CDR1 LGHDT and CDR2 YNNKEL (reference sequence). The CDR3 runs to 14 residues. The CDR3: CASSAGGASYEQYF.

This chain's CDR3 is CASSGTGLDTQYF. J is TRBJ2-3 and V is TRBV6-4; there is no DNA to check the TCRdb D call of TRBD1. The CDR3 sequence is 13 residues long. Germline V gives CDR1 MRHNA, CDR2 SNTAGT.

The V and J genes are TRBV7-9 and TRBJ1-2. Germline CDR1 is SEHNR and CDR2 is FQNEAQ (reference sequence). The CDR3 totals 16 residues. This CDR3 is CASSPKEGKTNYGYTF.

The gene calls are TRBV4-2 and TRBJ2-1; TCRdb lists TRBD2, though no DNA is available to test this call. The CDR3 has 16 amino acids. The V gene's germline CDR1 is LGHNA and CDR2 YNFKEQ. The CDR3 region is CASSQPGLAGNNEQFF.

The V call is TRBV28, the J call TRBJ1-5; the D call from TCRdb, TRBD1, cannot be confirmed without DNA. The germline V gene has CDR1 MDHEN and CDR2 SYDVKM. The CDR3 covers 17 residues. Here the CDR3 reads CASSLPRFRTGQQPQHF. Full variable domain (missing parts from reference TRBV28 and TRBJ1-5): DVKVTQSSRYLVKRTGEKVFLECVQDMDHENMFWYRQDPGLGLRLIYFSYDVKMKEKGDIPEGYSVSREKKERFSLILESASTNQTSMYLCASSLPRFRTGQQPQHFGDGTRLSIL.

The chain recombines TRBV5-1 with TRBJ1-1; TCRdb reports TRBD1, a call that lacks DNA to check it against. The CDR3 is made up of 14 amino acids. In germline, CDR1 is SGHRS, CDR2 YFSETQ. The CDR3 loop is CASSLIRGGTEAFF.

The genes are TRBV4-3 and TRBJ1-2; TCRdb's D call, TRBD1, is unchecked because there is no DNA. Germline-derived CDR1 and CDR2 are LGHNA and YSLEER. The CDR3 sequence is 16 residues long. The CDR3 is CASSQDSGLTAYGYTF.

The V gene is TRBV14, the J gene TRBJ1-2. This CDR3 has 16 amino acids. Germline V gene lookup returns CDR1 SGHDN and CDR2 FVKESK. This CDR3 is CASSQDLSEGLYGYTF.

The chain has TRBV10-3 and TRBJ2-5; TCRdb reports TRBD2, a call that lacks DNA to check it against. The germline V gene encodes CDR1 ENHRY and CDR2 SYGVKD. This CDR3 has 17 residues. CDR3 protein: CAISERWTSGEETSQYF.

The chain joins TRBV7-8 to TRBJ2-2; the TCRdb call, TRBD1, lacks DNA for checking. The length of the CDR3 is 14 residues. In germline, CDR1 is SGHVS, CDR2 FQNEAQ. CDR3 sequence reads: CASTTGFNSGELFF. Looking up the rest from reference TRBV7-8 and TRBJ2-2 gives the full variable domain: GAGVSQSPRYKVAKRGQDVALRCDPISGHVSLFWYQQALGQGPEFLTYFQNEAQLDKSGLPSDRFFAERPEGSVSTLKIQRTQQEDSAVYLCASTTGFNSGELFFGEGSRLTVL.